These T cell receptor beta chains were read from a single sample in a study of blood T cell repertoires in COVID-19. The table came from immunoSEQ multiplex PCR; TCRdb's copy has only in-frame clones and leaves some out. This sample has about 180,000 clones, with roughly 86% found just once. The sequenced material came from peripheral blood. Every receptor here comes from a woman aged 25 to 45 with active or convalescent COVID-19. Each CDR3 is given with its conserved first and last residue. The D gene is left open where the match is weak. Size is omitted from some rows. Given values are once, few, many or a class for expanded clones.

CDR3 DNA: TGCGCCAGCCGAGGGAATGCTGAAGCTTTCTTT
CDR3 protein: CASRGNAEAFF
V gene: TRBV4-1
D gene: .
clone size: .
J gene: TRBJ1-1

CDR3 DNA: TGCGCCAGCAGGCCCGCGTATCGTAATAATTCACCCCTCCACTTT
CDR3 protein: CASRPAYRNNSPLHF
V gene: TRBV5-1
D gene: .
clone size: .
J gene: TRBJ1-6

CDR3 DNA: TGTGCCAGCCGTCTCTACGACAGCCAAGAGACCCAGTACTTC
CDR3 protein: CASRLYDSQETQYF
V gene: TRBV6-6
D gene: .
clone size: .
J gene: TRBJ2-5

CDR3 DNA: TGTGCCAGCAGCGGCCCGACTAGCGGGAGCACAGATACGCAGTATTTT
CDR3 protein: CASSGPTSGSTDTQYF
V gene: TRBV13
D gene: TRBD2
clone size: .
J gene: TRBJ2-3

CDR3 DNA: TGTGCCACCAGCACCCAAACTCAGGGTGAAGCTTTCTTT
CDR3 protein: CATSTQTQGEAFF
V gene: TRBV15
D gene: .
clone size: .
J gene: TRBJ1-1

CDR3 DNA: TGTGCCAGCAGCTCCGGACAGGACCAAGAGACCCAGTACTTC
CDR3 protein: CASSSGQDQETQYF
V gene: TRBV7-9
D gene: TRBD1
clone size: .
J gene: TRBJ2-5

CDR3 DNA: TGTGCCAGCAGCTTACAGGTCTCTGGGGCCAACGTCCTGACTTTC
CDR3 protein: CASSLQVSGANVLTF
V gene: TRBV7-6
D gene: .
clone size: .
J gene: TRBJ2-6

CDR3 DNA: TGCGCCAGCAGGACGGGACAGGCCGACGGCTACACCTTC
CDR3 protein: CASRTGQADGYTF
V gene: TRBV5-1
D gene: TRBD1
clone size: .
J gene: TRBJ1-2

CDR3 DNA: TGTGCCAGCAGCGCCTTGTACTATGGCTACACCTTC
CDR3 protein: CASSALYYGYTF
V gene: TRBV9
D gene: .
clone size: few
J gene: TRBJ1-2

CDR3 DNA: TGTGCCAGCACCCTTCTCAGGAATCAGCCCCAGCATTTT
CDR3 protein: CASTLLRNQPQHF
V gene: TRBV12-3/TRBV12-4
D gene: .
clone size: few
J gene: TRBJ1-5

CDR3 DNA: TGTGCCAGCAGCCAAGATAGGGGGGAGGGACAGGGCGCGTTCTTC
CDR3 protein: CASSQDRGEGQGAFF
V gene: TRBV3-1/TRBV3-2
D gene: TRBD1
clone size: .
J gene: TRBJ2-7

CDR3 DNA: TGTGCCAGCAGCTTGCGGGAGGGCCTGGGCACCGGGGAGCTGTTTTTT
CDR3 protein: CASSLREGLGTGELFF
V gene: TRBV9
D gene: TRBD2
clone size: .
J gene: TRBJ2-2

CDR3 DNA: TGTGCCAGCAGGCCCCGCGGGGGCAGTGAGCAGTTCTTC
CDR3 protein: CASRPRGGSEQFF
V gene: TRBV27
D gene: .
clone size: .
J gene: TRBJ2-1

CDR3 DNA: TGTGCCGGCCGATTGAACACTGAAGCTTTCTTT
CDR3 protein: CAGRLNTEAFF
V gene: TRBV30
D gene: .
clone size: .
J gene: TRBJ1-1

CDR3 DNA: TGCGCCAGCAGCACACCGGGACTCTACTACGAGCAGTACTTC
CDR3 protein: CASSTPGLYYEQYF
V gene: TRBV4-1
D gene: .
clone size: .
J gene: TRBJ2-7

CDR3 DNA: TGTGCCAGCAGTTTTTCCGGGGAGTCCTACAATGAGCAGTTCTTC
CDR3 protein: CASSFSGESYNEQFF
V gene: TRBV28
D gene: .
clone size: .
J gene: TRBJ2-1

CDR3 DNA: TGTGCCAGCAAGGGACTAGCGACTAACGAGCAGTACTTC
CDR3 protein: CASKGLATNEQYF
V gene: TRBV6-5
D gene: TRBD2
clone size: .
J gene: TRBJ2-7

CDR3 DNA: TGTGCCAGCAGTCAAGCTAGCGGTAACTACGAGCAGTACTTC
CDR3 protein: CASSQASGNYEQYF
V gene: TRBV6-1
D gene: TRBD2
clone size: .
J gene: TRBJ2-7

CDR3 DNA: TGTGCCAGCAGCTTAGATAGGGGGATTAAGGAAATACCCCAAGACAGATACTACGAGCAGTACTTC
CDR3 protein: CASSLDRGIKEIPQDRYYEQYF
V gene: TRBV7-8
D gene: .
clone size: .
J gene: TRBJ2-7

CDR3 DNA: TGTGCCAGCAGCGCAACAGGGATCTACGAGCAGTACTTC
CDR3 protein: CASSATGIYEQYF
V gene: TRBV7-9
D gene: .
clone size: .
J gene: TRBJ2-7

CDR3 DNA: TGTGCCAGCAGCCAAGTAGTCTCTTCACCCCTCCACTTT
CDR3 protein: CASSQVVSSPLHF
V gene: TRBV3-1/TRBV3-2
D gene: .
clone size: .
J gene: TRBJ1-6

CDR3 DNA: TGTGCCAGCAGCCAAGACAGGGGGCGAAGGTTCACTGAAGCTTTCTTT
CDR3 protein: CASSQDRGRRFTEAFF
V gene: TRBV3-1/TRBV3-2
D gene: TRBD1
clone size: .
J gene: TRBJ1-1

CDR3 DNA: TGTGCCAGCCGCGCCCAGGGTGATTCACCCCTCCACTTT
CDR3 protein: CASRAQGDSPLHF
V gene: TRBV6-4
D gene: .
clone size: .
J gene: TRBJ1-6

CDR3 DNA: TGTGCCACCAGTGATTACAGGGATCCCACCGGGGAGCTGTTTTTT
CDR3 protein: CATSDYRDPTGELFF
V gene: TRBV24-1
D gene: .
clone size: .
J gene: TRBJ2-2

CDR3 DNA: TGTGCCAGCAGTTACAGGGTGGGGTCCTACAATGAGCAGTTCTTC
CDR3 protein: CASSYRVGSYNEQFF
V gene: TRBV28
D gene: .
clone size: .
J gene: TRBJ2-1

CDR3 DNA: TGTGCCAGTAGTCCCGACGACAGGTACTACGAGCAGTACTTC
CDR3 protein: CASSPDDRYYEQYF
V gene: TRBV19
D gene: .
clone size: .
J gene: TRBJ2-7

CDR3 DNA: TGTGCCAGCTCACCCCTCAATCAGCCCCAGCATTTT
CDR3 protein: CASSPLNQPQHF
V gene: TRBV18
D gene: .
clone size: .
J gene: TRBJ1-5

CDR3 DNA: TGTGCCAGTAGTGCCGGGGGCTCTGGAAACACCATATATTTT
CDR3 protein: CASSAGGSGNTIYF
V gene: TRBV19
D gene: .
clone size: once
J gene: TRBJ1-3

CDR3 DNA: TGTGCCAGTAGTACGACAGGGGGTTTCAGCGAGCAGTACTTC
CDR3 protein: CASSTTGGFSEQYF
V gene: TRBV19
D gene: TRBD1
clone size: .
J gene: TRBJ2-7

CDR3 DNA: TGTGCCAGTAGCCCCGGGACTAGGGGCTACAATGAGCAGTTCTTC
CDR3 protein: CASSPGTRGYNEQFF
V gene: TRBV19
D gene: TRBD2
clone size: .
J gene: TRBJ2-1